This is a list of T cell receptor beta chains from one sample in a study of blood T cells in healthy people across ages. In TCRdb, the 5' RACE reads were re-called with MiXCR into one record per CDR3 protein. The data contain over 750,000 distinct CDR3 sequences, approximately 25% of them singletons. This sample was shared with a second study, whose subject was T cells of mothers and their children.

Sequenced material: blood. The receptors stem from a boy younger than 18 in good health. The CDR3 runs from the conserved cysteine through the conserved F or W. D genes are given only for firm matches. Expanded clones get a size class; other rows say once, few or many, or leave the size out.

TRBJ2-3	-	TRBV6-6	-	TGTGCCAGCAGTTACGGGTCTGACCCTAGCACAGATACGCAGTATTTT	CASSYGSDPSTDTQYF
TRBJ2-2	-	TRBV6-1	-	TGTGCCAGCAGTGCCCTAGCGAACACCGGGGAGCTGTTTTTT	CASSALANTGELFF
TRBJ2-4	many	TRBV10-3	TRBD1	TGTGCCATCAAGGGACAGGGGGACATTCAGTACTTC	CAIKGQGDIQYF
TRBJ2-7	few	TRBV6-2/TRBV6-3	TRBD2	TGTGCCAGCTTAAGAGCGGGGGGATTTTACGAGCAGTACTTC	CASLRAGGFYEQYF
TRBJ2-4	-	TRBV29-1	-	TGCAGCGTTGAAGCGTTAAACATTCAGTACTTC	CSVEALNIQYF
TRBJ2-5	few	TRBV14	-	TGTGCCAGCAGCCAAGATCAGCAGGGTTGGCAAGAGACCCAGTACTTC	CASSQDQQGWQETQYF
TRBJ1-4	few	TRBV7-9	-	TGTGCCGGCAGCTTAGATGGGTCCGGGGGTAATGAAAAACTGTTTTTT	CAGSLDGSGGNEKLFF
TRBJ1-2	few	TRBV29-1	-	TGCAGCGTCCAAACACAGTCGAGGGTCCTAGAGTATGGCTACACCTTC	CSVQTQSRVLEYGYTF
TRBJ1-4	few	TRBV6-5	-	TGTGCCAGCAGGGGAGGAACTAATGAAAAACTGTTTTTT	CASRGGTNEKLFF
TRBJ2-4	-	TRBV5-1	-	TGCGCCAGCAGCTTGGGACTAGGGTCACGAGAAAACATTCAGTACTTC	CASSLGLGSRENIQYF
TRBJ2-7	few	TRBV9	TRBD1	TGTGCCAGAATTCTCCGGGACAGGATACCCTACGAGCAGTACTTC	CARILRDRIPYEQYF
TRBJ1-4	many	TRBV12-3/TRBV12-4	TRBD1	TGTGCCAGCAGTGCCTTACAGGGGGCGAATGAAAAACTGTTTTTT	CASSALQGANEKLFF
TRBJ2-5	-	TRBV20-1	-	TGCAGTGCTTTTTCGGAGACCCAGTACTTC	CSAFSETQYF
TRBJ2-1	many	TRBV6-2/TRBV6-3	-	TGTGCCAGCAGTTTTCGGGTCAATGAGCAGTTCTTC	CASSFRVNEQFF
TRBJ2-1	-	TRBV9	-	TGTGCCAGCAGCGTAGGTTCGGAGCCTTCTTATGAGCAGTTCTTC	CASSVGSEPSYEQFF
TRBJ2-7	-	TRBV7-9	TRBD2	TGTGCCAGCAGCCTTCTAGCGGGAGGTGCGGGCGAGCAGTACTTC	CASSLLAGGAGEQYF
TRBJ2-1	-	TRBV5-6	TRBD2	TGTGCCAGCAGCGCCCTGACTAGCGGGATAAACGATGAGCAGTTCTTC	CASSALTSGINDEQFF
TRBJ2-4	few	TRBV25-1	-	TGTGCCAGCAGTGACCCGTGGCCCGCCAAAAACATTCAGTACTTC	CASSDPWPAKNIQYF
TRBJ2-4	-	TRBV2	TRBD2	TGTGCCAGCAGTGAACTAGCGGGTTACGGGGCCAAAAACATTCAGTACTTC	CASSELAGYGAKNIQYF
TRBJ2-1	-	TRBV12-3/TRBV12-4	-	TGTGCCAGCAGCCGGGACACAGCCCGCTACCTAAAGCAGTTCTTC	CASSRDTARYLKQFF
TRBJ2-7	-	TRBV18	TRBD1	TGTGCCAGCTCACCGACAGGGGGCCCGAACGAGCAGTACTTC	CASSPTGGPNEQYF
TRBJ2-6	-	TRBV5-1	-	TGCGCCAACAGCTTGGATGGGAGTCCCCGTCAGGGGGCCAACGTCCTGACTTTC	CANSLDGSPRQGANVLTF
TRBJ2-7	-	TRBV28	-	TGTGCCAGCAGTTTGGGCTTCACTAGCTCCTACGAGCAGTACTTC	CASSLGFTSSYEQYF
TRBJ2-7	once	TRBV7-2	TRBD2	TGTGCCAGCACAATGACTAGCGGAGCCTACGAGCAGTACTTC	CASTMTSGAYEQYF
TRBJ2-2	-	TRBV29-1	-	TGCAGCGTTGAGGGGCAGGTGGGCAGGGAGCTGTTTTTT	CSVEGQVGRELFF
TRBJ2-7	-	TRBV10-3	TRBD2	TGTGCCATCAGGGAGGGACTAGCTGCTTACGAGCAGTACTTC	CAIREGLAAYEQYF
TRBJ2-1	-	TRBV27	TRBD1	TGTGCCAGCAGTACTCCGGGACAGGGTGTTGATGAGCAGTTCTTC	CASSTPGQGVDEQFF
TRBJ2-4	few	TRBV3-1	TRBD2	TGTGCCAGCAGCCAAGATCCGGTGGGAGGGGTATTGAACATTCAGTACTTC	CASSQDPVGGVLNIQYF
TRBJ1-5	few	TRBV20-1	-	TGCAGTGCTAGTCGTGGGCTCGATCAGCCCCAGCATTTT	CSASRGLDQPQHF
TRBJ1-3	-	TRBV12-3/TRBV12-4	-	TGTGCCACCCAAAGGGTCGAGAGCTCTGGAAACACCATATATTTT	CATQRVESSGNTIYF
TRBJ2-4	few	TRBV7-2	-	TGTGCCAGCAGCTTAAACGACAAAAACATTCAGTACTTC	CASSLNDKNIQYF
TRBJ2-1	-	TRBV28	-	TGTGCCAGCAGAAAGCAAAGAATCGGAGATGAGCAGTTCTTC	CASRKQRIGDEQFF
TRBJ2-2	many	TRBV12-3/TRBV12-4	-	TGCGCCAGCAGCTTAGGGGGGAACACCGGGGAGCTGTTTTTT	CASSLGGNTGELFF
TRBJ1-2	few	TRBV29-1	-	TGCAGCGTTGAAGGGACCATCTACTCCTACGGCTACACCTTC	CSVEGTIYSYGYTF
TRBJ2-3	-	TRBV7-3	TRBD2	TGTGCCAGCAGCTTAGGGACTAGCGGGATCTCAGATACGCAGTATTTT	CASSLGTSGISDTQYF
TRBJ2-7	few	TRBV29-1	-	TGCAGCGTCGCGAGGGACTTCATATCCTACGAGCAGTACTTC	CSVARDFISYEQYF
TRBJ2-2	-	TRBV10-3	-	TGTGCCATCAGTGGAGGGGGGAGGACCGGGGAGCTGTTTTTT	CAISGGGRTGELFF
TRBJ1-3	-	TRBV6-6	-	TGTGCCAGCAGTTTGGATGTTAGCATATATTTT	CASSLDVSIYF
TRBJ2-6	-	TRBV3-1	-	TGTGCCAGCAGCCAAGAACCCCCCGGGGCCAACGTCCTGACTTTC	CASSQEPPGANVLTF
TRBJ2-5	few	TRBV19	-	TGTGCCAGTAGTACGTGGGACGGGACTGGAGCTGTCGAGACCCAGTACTTC	CASSTWDGTGAVETQYF
TRBJ2-7	few	TRBV2	-	TGTGCCAGCGACTCAGGGATGGACTACGAGCAGTACTTC	CASDSGMDYEQYF
TRBJ2-7	-	TRBV6-2/TRBV6-3	-	TGTGCCAGCTTGGGGGCGGGCTACGAGCAGTACTTC	CASLGAGYEQYF
TRBJ2-5	few	TRBV20-1	-	TGCAGTGCTCTGACCTTCTCGGAGGGCCAGTACTTC	CSALTFSEGQYF
TRBJ2-7	-	TRBV4-3	TRBD2	TGCGCCAGCAGCCAAGCGACTAGCGGGGGGGCTTACTCCTACGAGCAGTACTTC	CASSQATSGGAYSYEQYF
TRBJ2-7	-	TRBV27	-	TGTGCCAGCAGTCGCAGTCAGTACGAGCAGTACTTC	CASSRSQYEQYF
TRBJ2-7	-	TRBV20-1	-	TGCAGTGCTGGCTCCAGTGGGGCCGCCTCCTACGAGCAGTACTTC	CSAGSSGAASYEQYF
TRBJ2-7	few	TRBV29-1	-	TGCAGCGTACTAGGCTTCGAAGACTCCTACGAGCAGTACTTC	CSVLGFEDSYEQYF
TRBJ2-2	few	TRBV12-3/TRBV12-4	-	TGTGCCAGCAGCCCTACGTTTGGCGGGGAGCTGTTTTTT	CASSPTFGGELFF
TRBJ2-3	few	TRBV5-1	TRBD2	TGCGCCAGCAGCCCCCGGACTAGCGGGAGCGGGGATACGCAGTATTTT	CASSPRTSGSGDTQYF
TRBJ1-5	-	TRBV5-1	-	TGCGCCAGCAGCTTGTGGGGGCGTGATCAGCCCCAGCATTTT	CASSLWGRDQPQHF
TRBJ1-1	-	TRBV9	-	TGTGCCAGCAGCGTAGATGAGGGATGGAACACTGAAGCTTTCTTT	CASSVDEGWNTEAFF
TRBJ2-7	-	TRBV6-6	-	TGTGCCAGCAGTCGCGGTGATACCTACGAGCAGTACTTC	CASSRGDTYEQYF
TRBJ1-4	-	TRBV20-1	TRBD1	TGCAGTGCTATGGACAGGGCTTCGGAAAAACTGTTTTTT	CSAMDRASEKLFF
TRBJ2-1	-	TRBV7-8	TRBD2	TGTGCCAGCAGCTTAGCGATTGGGACTAGCGGGGGGCTAACCTACAATGAGCAGTTCTTC	CASSLAIGTSGGLTYNEQFF
TRBJ2-5	-	TRBV7-9	TRBD1	TGTGCCAGCAGCTCAAACAGCCCGACAGGGCAAGAGACCCAGTACTTC	CASSSNSPTGQETQYF